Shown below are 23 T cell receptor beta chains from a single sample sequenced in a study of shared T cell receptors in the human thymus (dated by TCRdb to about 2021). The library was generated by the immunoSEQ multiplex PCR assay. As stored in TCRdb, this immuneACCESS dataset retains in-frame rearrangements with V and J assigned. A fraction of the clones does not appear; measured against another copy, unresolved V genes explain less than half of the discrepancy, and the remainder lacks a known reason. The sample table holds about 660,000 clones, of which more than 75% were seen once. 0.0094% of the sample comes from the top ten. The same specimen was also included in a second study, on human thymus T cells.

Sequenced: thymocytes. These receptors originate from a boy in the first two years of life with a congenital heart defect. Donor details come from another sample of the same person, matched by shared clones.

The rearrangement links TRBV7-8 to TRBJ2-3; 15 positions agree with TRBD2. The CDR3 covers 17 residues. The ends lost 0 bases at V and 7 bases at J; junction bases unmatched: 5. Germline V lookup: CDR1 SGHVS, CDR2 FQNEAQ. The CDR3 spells CASSLAGTSGGTHTQYF. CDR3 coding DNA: TGTGCCAGCAGCTTAGCAGGGACTAGCGGGGGGACACATACGCAGTATTTT.

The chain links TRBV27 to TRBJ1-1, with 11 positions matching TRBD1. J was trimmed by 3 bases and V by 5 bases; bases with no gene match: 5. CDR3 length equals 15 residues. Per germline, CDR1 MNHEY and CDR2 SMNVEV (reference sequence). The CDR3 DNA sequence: TGTGCCAGCAGTCCCCGGGGACAGGGGGACACTGAAGCTTTCTTT. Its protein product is CASSPRGQGDTEAFF.

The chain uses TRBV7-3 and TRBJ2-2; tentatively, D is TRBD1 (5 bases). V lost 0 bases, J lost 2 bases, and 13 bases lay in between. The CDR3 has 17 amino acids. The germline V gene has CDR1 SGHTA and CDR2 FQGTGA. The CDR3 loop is CASSLTLGRNNTGELFF. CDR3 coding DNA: TGTGCCAGCAGCTTAACTCTGGGGCGGAACAACACCGGGGAGCTGTTTTTT. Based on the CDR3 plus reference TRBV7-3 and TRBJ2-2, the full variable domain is GAGVSQTPSNKVTEKGKYVELRCDPISGHTALYWYRQSLGQGPEFLIYFQGTGAADDSGLPNDRFFAVRPEGSVSTLKIQRTERGDSAVYLCASSLTLGRNNTGELFFGEGSRLTVL.

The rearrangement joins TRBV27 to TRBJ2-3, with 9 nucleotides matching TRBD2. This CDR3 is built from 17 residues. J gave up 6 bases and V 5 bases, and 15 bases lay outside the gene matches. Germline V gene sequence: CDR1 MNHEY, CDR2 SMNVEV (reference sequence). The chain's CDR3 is CASSPPTSGASADTQYF. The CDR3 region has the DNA TGTGCCAGCAGTCCCCCGACTAGCGGAGCTTCAGCTGATACGCAGTATTTT.

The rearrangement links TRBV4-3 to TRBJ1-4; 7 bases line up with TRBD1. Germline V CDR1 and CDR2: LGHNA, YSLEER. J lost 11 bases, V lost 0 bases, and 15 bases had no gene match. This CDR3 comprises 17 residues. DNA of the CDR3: TGCGCCAGCAGCCAAGAGAGTAACTGGGGCCCCAGGGGGAAACTGTTTTTT. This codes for CASSQESNWGPRGKLFF.

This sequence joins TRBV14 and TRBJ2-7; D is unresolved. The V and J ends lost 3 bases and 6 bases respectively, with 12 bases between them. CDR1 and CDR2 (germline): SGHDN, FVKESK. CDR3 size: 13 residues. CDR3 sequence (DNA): TGTGCCAGCAGCCAGGGCAATCCCGGCGAGCAGTACTTC. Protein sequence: CASSQGNPGEQYF.

In nucleotides, the CDR3 is TGTGCCAGCAGTCCTACCACGAGGGTATGCTACGAGCAGTACTTC. It encodes CASSPTTRVCYEQYF. V usage is TRBV6-1 and J usage is TRBJ2-7; weak D call: TRBD2 (5 bases). Germline values: CDR1 MNHNS, CDR2 SASEGT. Deletions cut 5 bases from V and 3 bases from J, with 17 bases between. The CDR3 length is 15 residues.

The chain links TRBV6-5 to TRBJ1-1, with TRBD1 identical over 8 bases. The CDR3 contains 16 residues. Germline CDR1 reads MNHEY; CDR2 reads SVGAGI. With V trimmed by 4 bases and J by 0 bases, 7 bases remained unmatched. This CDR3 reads CASSLGTGPLNTEAFF. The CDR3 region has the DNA TGTGCCAGCAGTTTGGGGACAGGACCTCTGAACACTGAAGCTTTCTTT.

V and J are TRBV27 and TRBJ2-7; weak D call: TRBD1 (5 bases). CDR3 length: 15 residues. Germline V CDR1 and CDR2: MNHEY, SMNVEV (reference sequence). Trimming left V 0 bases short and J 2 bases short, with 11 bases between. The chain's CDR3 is CASSLSRTTTYEQYF. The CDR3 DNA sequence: TGTGCCAGCAGTTTATCCCGGACAACAACCTACGAGCAGTACTTC.

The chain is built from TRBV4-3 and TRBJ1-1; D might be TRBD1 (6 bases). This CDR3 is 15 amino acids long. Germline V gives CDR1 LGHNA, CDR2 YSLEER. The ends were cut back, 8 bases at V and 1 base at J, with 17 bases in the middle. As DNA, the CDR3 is TGCGCCAGCGCAAGAAACTACAGGGAGAACACTGAAGCTTTCTTT. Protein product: CASARNYRENTEAFF.

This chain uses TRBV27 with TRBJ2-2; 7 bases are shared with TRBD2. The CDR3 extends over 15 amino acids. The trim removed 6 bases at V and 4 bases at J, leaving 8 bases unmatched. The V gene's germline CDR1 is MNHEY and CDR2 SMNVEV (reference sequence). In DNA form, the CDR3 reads TGTGCCAGCAGAGGGAGGGGTGGTGGCACCGGGGAGCTGTTTTTT. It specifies CASRGRGGGTGELFF.

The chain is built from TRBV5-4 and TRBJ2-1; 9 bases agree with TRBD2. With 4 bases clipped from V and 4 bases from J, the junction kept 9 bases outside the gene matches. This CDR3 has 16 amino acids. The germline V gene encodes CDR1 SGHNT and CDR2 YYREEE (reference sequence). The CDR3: CASSGLAGAPYNEQFF. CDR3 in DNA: TGTGCCAGCAGCGGCTTAGCGGGGGCCCCGTACAATGAGCAGTTCTTC.

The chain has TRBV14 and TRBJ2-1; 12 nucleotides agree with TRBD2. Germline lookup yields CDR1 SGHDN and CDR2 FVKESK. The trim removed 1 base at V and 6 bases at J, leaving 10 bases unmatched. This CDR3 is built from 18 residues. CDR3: CASSQVFTSGGKVNEQFF. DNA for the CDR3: TGTGCCAGCAGCCAAGTCTTTACTAGCGGGGGGAAAGTCAATGAGCAGTTCTTC.

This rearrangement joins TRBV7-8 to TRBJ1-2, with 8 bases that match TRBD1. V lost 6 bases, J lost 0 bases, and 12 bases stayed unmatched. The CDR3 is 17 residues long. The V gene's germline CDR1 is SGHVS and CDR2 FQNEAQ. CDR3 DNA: TGTGCCAGCAGTCCTCTTAGGGACAGGCCATCTAACTATGGCTACACCTTC. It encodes CASSPLRDRPSNYGYTF.

The CDR3 nucleotides are TGTGCCAGCAGCGCGCAGCTCAAGGGGACAGGGATATACGATCAGCCCCAGCATTTT. As protein: CASSAQLKGTGIYDQPQHF. The chain recombines TRBV21-1 with TRBJ1-5; the table names TRBD1, a call not compared with the DNA. TRBV21-1 is marked as a pseudogene. CDR3 length equals 19 residues.

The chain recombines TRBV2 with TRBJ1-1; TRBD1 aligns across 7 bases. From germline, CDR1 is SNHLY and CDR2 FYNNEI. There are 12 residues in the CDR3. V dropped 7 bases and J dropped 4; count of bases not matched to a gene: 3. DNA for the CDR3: TGTGCCAGCATAGGGGGCGGCACTGAAGCTTTCTTT. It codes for CASIGGGTEAFF.

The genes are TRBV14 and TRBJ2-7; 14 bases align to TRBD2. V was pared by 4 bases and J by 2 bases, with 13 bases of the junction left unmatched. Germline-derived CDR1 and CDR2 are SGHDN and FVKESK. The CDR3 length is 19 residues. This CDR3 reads CASSPSTSGRAMGPYEQYF. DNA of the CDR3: TGTGCCAGCAGCCCTTCGACTAGCGGGAGGGCCATGGGTCCCTACGAGCAGTACTTC. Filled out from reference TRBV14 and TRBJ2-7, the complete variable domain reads EAGVTQFPSHSVIEKGQTVTLRCDPISGHDNLYWYRRVMGKEIKFLLHFVKESKQDESGMPNNRFLAERTGGTYSTLKVQPAELEDSGVYFCASSPSTSGRAMGPYEQYFGPGTRLTVT.

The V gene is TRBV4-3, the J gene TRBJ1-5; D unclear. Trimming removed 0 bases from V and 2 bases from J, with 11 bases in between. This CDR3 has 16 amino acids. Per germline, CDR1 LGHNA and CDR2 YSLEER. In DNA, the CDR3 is TGCGCCAGCAGCCAAGACAACAGCCCGGGCAATCAGCCCCAGCATTTT. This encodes CASSQDNSPGNQPQHF.

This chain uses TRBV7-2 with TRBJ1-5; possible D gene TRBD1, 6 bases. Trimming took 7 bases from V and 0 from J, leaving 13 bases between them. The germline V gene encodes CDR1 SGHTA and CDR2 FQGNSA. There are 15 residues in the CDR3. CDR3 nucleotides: TGTGCCAGCAACACAGGGCTTTATAGCAATCAGCCCCAGCATTTT. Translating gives CASNTGLYSNQPQHF.

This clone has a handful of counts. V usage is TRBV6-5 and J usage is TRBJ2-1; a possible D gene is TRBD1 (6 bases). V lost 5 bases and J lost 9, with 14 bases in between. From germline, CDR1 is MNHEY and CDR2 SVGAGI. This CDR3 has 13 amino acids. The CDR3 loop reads CASSTYRDAEQFF. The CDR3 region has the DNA TGTGCCAGCAGTACCTACAGGGACGCTGAGCAGTTCTTC.

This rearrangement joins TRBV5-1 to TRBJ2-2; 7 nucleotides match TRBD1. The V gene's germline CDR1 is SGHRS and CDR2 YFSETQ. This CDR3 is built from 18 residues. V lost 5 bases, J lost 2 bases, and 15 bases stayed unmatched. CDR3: CASRTVYRGSLNTGELFF. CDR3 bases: TGCGCCAGCAGAACCGTCTACAGGGGATCCCTCAACACCGGGGAGCTGTTTTTT.

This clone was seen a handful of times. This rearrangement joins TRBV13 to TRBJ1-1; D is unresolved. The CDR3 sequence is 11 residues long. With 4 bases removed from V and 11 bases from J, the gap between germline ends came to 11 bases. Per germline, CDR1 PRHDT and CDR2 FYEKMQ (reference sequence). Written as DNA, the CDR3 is TGTGCCAGCAGCTCCGACCGGAGGGCTTTCTTT. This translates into CASSSDRRAFF.

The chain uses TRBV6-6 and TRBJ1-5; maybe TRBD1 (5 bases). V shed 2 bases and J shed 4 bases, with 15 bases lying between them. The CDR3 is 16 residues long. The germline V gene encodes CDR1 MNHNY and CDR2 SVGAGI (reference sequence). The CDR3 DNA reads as TGTGCCAGCAGTTACGATCCGGGTGGGGGGAATCAGCCCCAGCATTTT. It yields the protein CASSYDPGGGNQPQHF.